The next 28 T cell receptor beta chains were all read from a single sample in a study of type 1 and type 2 diabetes patients. Genomic DNA was the PCR template. Multiplex PCR with 30 forward and 13 reverse primers amplified the TCR beta CDR3. TCRdb reprocessed the multiplex PCR reads with MiXCR, giving one entry per CDR3 protein. Here the sample spans 280,000 or so distinct CDR3 sequences, roughly 50% being singletons. Sequenced sample: peripheral blood mononuclear cells (PBMCs). All receptors come from a man between 18 and 35 years old with type 2 diabetes.

The chain joins TRBV15 to TRBJ1-1; D possibly corresponds to TRBD1 (5 bases). V dropped 1 base and J dropped 5 bases, with 14 bases sitting between them. Germline V gives CDR1 LNHNV, CDR2 YYDKDF (reference sequence). The CDR3 totals 15 residues. CDR3 in DNA: TGTGCCACCAGCAGAGCTGGGGGTTCGGGTACTGAAGCTTTCTTT. Its translation is CATSRAGGSGTEAFF.

This clonotype has a single count. This chain connects TRBV6-5 to TRBJ2-1; 8 positions match TRBD2. The V gene's germline CDR1 is MNHEY and CDR2 SVGAGI. The CDR3 runs 14 residues. The V gene end was trimmed by 7 bases and the J gene end by 8 bases; junction bases not matched to a gene: 10. In DNA form, the CDR3 reads TGTGCCAGCAACTACGGACTAGCATGGGATGAGCAGTTCTTC. As protein: CASNYGLAWDEQFF.

The chain is built from TRBV12-3 or TRBV12-4 and TRBJ1-5; D is uncertain. V shed 4 bases and J shed 0 bases, with 10 bases lying between them. The CDR3 loop spans 15 amino acids. CDR3 region: CASSSLSNSNQPQHF. The CDR3 DNA sequence: TGTGCCAGCAGTTCCCTCAGTAATAGCAATCAGCCCCAGCATTTT.

The chain couples TRBV15 to TRBJ1-2; D is perhaps TRBD1 (5 bases). Trimming pared 5 bases from V and 2 bases from J, leaving 33 bases between. The CDR3 has 21 residues. Germline V gene sequence: CDR1 LNHNV, CDR2 YYDKDF (reference sequence). The CDR3 DNA reads TGTGCCACCAGCCCGACCGGGCAGGGTTCCTCTGTTCAGGTGTTCAACTATGGCTACACCTTC. Its translation: CATSPTGQGSSVQVFNYGYTF.

This clonotype was recorded only once. The chain uses TRBV24-1 and TRBJ1-5; D is undetermined. Trimming shortened V by 4 bases and J by 5 bases, and 11 bases separated the two germline ends. CDR1 and CDR2 (germline): KGHDR, SFDVKD. The CDR3 has 14 residues. CDR3 in amino acids: CATSDPRTDQPQHF. The CDR3 nucleotides are TGTGCCACCAGTGACCCTCGGACGGATCAGCCCCAGCATTTT.

This clonotype was recorded many times. The chain recombines TRBV7-9 with TRBJ2-2; possibly TRBD1 or TRBD2 for D (5 bases each). CDR3 length: 16 amino acids. Trimming cost V 2 bases and J 2 bases, with 12 bases left between them. Germline V gene sequence: CDR1 SEHNR, CDR2 FQNEAQ (reference sequence). CDR3 coding DNA: TGTGCCAGCAGCTTACTGGGGGACCCTAACACCGGGGAGCTGTTTTTT. It translates to CASSLLGDPNTGELFF.

The chain uses TRBV4-1 and TRBJ1-2; perhaps TRBD1 as D (6 bases). Trimming pared 1 base from V and 4 bases from J, leaving 16 bases between. The length of the CDR3 is 16 residues. Looked up from germline, CDR1 is MGHRA and CDR2 is YSYEKL. The CDR3, as DNA: TGCGCCAGCAGCCAAGTCGGCGGGGGGCGCGGCTATGGCTACACCTTC. Translated, it gives CASSQVGGGRGYGYTF.

This clonotype was counted a single time. An end of the junction differs from the germline gene, which may be a read error. The chain is built from TRBV19 and TRBJ2-2; 7 bases align to TRBD1. CDR3 length equals 14 residues. Germline values: CDR1 LNHDA, CDR2 SQIVND (reference sequence). The CDR3, as DNA: TGTGCCAGTAGTGAGGGGGCGGAAACCGGGGAGCTGTCTTTT. Its protein product is CASSEGAETGELSF.

The chain is built from TRBV11-3 and TRBJ2-7; no clear D gene. Germline lookup yields CDR1 SGHNT and CDR2 YENEEA. The length of the CDR3 is 15 residues. The V end lost 0 bases, the J end lost 2 bases, and 11 bases lay between the germline ends. The CDR3 here is CASSLEFGETYEQYF. The CDR3 DNA is TGTGCCAGCAGCTTAGAGTTTGGGGAAACCTACGAGCAGTACTTC.

The chain joins TRBV27 to TRBJ2-7; TRBD1 matches at 7 bases. The CDR3 spans 14 residues. Looked up from germline, CDR1 is MNHEY and CDR2 is SMNVEV (reference sequence). V dropped 5 bases and J dropped 2; count of bases not matched to a gene: 6. The CDR3: CASSPQGFAYEQYF. CDR3 in DNA: TGTGCCAGCAGTCCACAGGGGTTCGCCTACGAGCAGTACTTC.

This chain joins TRBV12-5 and TRBJ2-7; maybe TRBD1 (5 bases). The CDR3 totals 15 residues. Germline CDR1 is LGHNT and CDR2 is FRNRAP. Trimming stripped 0 bases from V and 2 bases from J, with 11 bases between. The CDR3 DNA follows: TGTGCTAGTGGTTTGGTTACAGGCGTCGCCTACGAGCAGTACTTC. Amino acid sequence: CASGLVTGVAYEQYF.

The genes are TRBV6-6 and TRBJ1-6; tentatively, D is TRBD1 (5 bases). CDR3 length: 11 residues. CDR1 MNHNY and CDR2 SVGAGI come from the germline V gene (reference sequence). The ends were cut back, 3 bases at V and 12 bases at J, with 6 bases in the middle. The CDR3 loop is CASSYRGPLHF. The CDR3 DNA reads as TGTGCCAGCAGTTATAGGGGACCCCTCCACTTT.

This chain connects TRBV12-5 to TRBJ2-2; 7 bases line up with TRBD2. The germline CDR1 and CDR2 sequences are LGHNT and FRNRAP. The CDR3 extends over 15 amino acids. In DNA, the CDR3 is TGTGCCAGCAGTTTGTGGGGGGGGTACACCGGGGAGCTGTTTTTT. This translates into CASSLWGGYTGELFF.

About this clonotype: At one of its ends the junction is not consistent with the germline gene, which may arise from a read error. V usage is TRBV7-3 and J usage is TRBJ1-6; D remains unclear. Germline CDR1 and CDR2: SGHTA and FQGTGA. The length of the CDR3 is 14 residues. As DNA, the CDR3 is TGTGCCAGCAGCCACGGACGGTCCAATTCACTCCTCCACTTT. Translating gives CASSHGRSNSLLHF. The full variable domain, its missing parts supplied by reference TRBV7-3 and TRBJ1-6, is GAGVSQTPSNKVTEKGKYVELRCDPISGHTALYWYRQSLGQGPEFLIYFQGTGAADDSGLPNDRFFAVRPEGSVSTLKIQRTERGDSAVYLCASSHGRSNSLLHFGNGTRLTVT.

In its sample, this clonotype was seen a few times. The CDR3: CASSPIGGISYEQYF. The DNA of the CDR3 is TGTGCCAGCAGTCCTATCGGGGGGATATCCTACGAGCAGTACTTC. J is TRBJ2-7 and V is TRBV12-3 or TRBV12-4; 7 bases fit TRBD2. This CDR3 is built from 15 residues. The V segment lost 5 bases and the J segment 1 base; nucleotides outside the gene matches: 8.

V is TRBV2 and J is TRBJ1-1; D is undetermined. V lost 4 bases and J lost 2, with 8 bases in between. CDR1 and CDR2 from the germline V gene are SNHLY and FYNNEI. The CDR3 runs 13 residues. The CDR3 protein is CASSVLANTEAFF. The CDR3 nucleotides are TGTGCCAGCAGTGTACTTGCCAACACTGAAGCTTTCTTT. Complete variable domain (other parts from reference TRBV2 and TRBJ1-1): EPEVTQTPSHQVTQMGQEVILRCVPISNHLYFYWYRQILGQKVEFLVSFYNNEISEKSEIFDDQFSVERPDGSNFTLKIRSTKLEDSAMYFCASSVLANTEAFFGQGTRLTVV.

The rearrangement joins TRBV7-2 to TRBJ2-5; D not resolved. The CDR3 contains 13 residues. The germline V gene has CDR1 SGHTA and CDR2 FQGNSA. Trimming took off 6 bases at V and 4 bases at J, with 12 bases between the two ends. The CDR3 nucleotides read TGTGCCAGCAGTTACCCCCTGGTAGAGACCCAGTACTTC. This sequence encodes CASSYPLVETQYF.

This clonotype came up once. This chain joins TRBV7-3 and TRBJ2-1, with 7 bases that match TRBD1. CDR3 size: 13 residues. With V trimmed by 1 base and J by 10 bases, 4 bases remained unmatched. The germline V gene encodes CDR1 SGHTA and CDR2 FQGTGA. For the CDR3, the DNA is TGTGCCAGCAGCTTAAAAGGGGGCGCCGAGCAGTTCTTC. The encoded protein is CASSLKGGAEQFF.

The chain combines TRBV7-9 with TRBJ1-4; no definite D call. Germline CDR1 and CDR2: SEHNR and FQNEAQ (reference sequence). The CDR3 contains 15 residues. The V gene lost 5 bases and the J gene lost 4 bases, with 14 bases spanning the gap. The CDR3, as DNA: TGTGCCAGCAGCATAAGAAAGGGCGGTAATGAAAAACTGTTTTTT. Translating it yields CASSIRKGGNEKLFF.

This clonotype has a handful of counts. The rearrangement links TRBV10-3 to TRBJ1-1, with D unclear. The CDR3 runs 15 residues. Looked up from germline, CDR1 is ENHRY and CDR2 is SYGVKD. V lost 0 bases to trimming and J lost 0 bases, with 8 bases between them. The DNA of the CDR3 is TGTGCCATCAGTGAGTCGGCGGGCCTGAACACTGAAGCTTTCTTT. Its protein is CAISESAGLNTEAFF.

The chain joins TRBV5-4 to TRBJ2-5; the D is unclear. From germline, CDR1 is SGHNT and CDR2 YYREEE (reference sequence). V was cut by 4 bases and J by 0 bases, with 10 bases left in between. This CDR3 is 14 amino acids long. The CDR3 coding sequence is TGTGCCAGCAGCACGGGCCATTACCAAGAGACCCAGTACTTC. As protein: CASSTGHYQETQYF.

V gene TRBV5-1 combines with J gene TRBJ1-6; the D is unclear. The V gene's germline CDR1 is SGHRS and CDR2 YFSETQ. The CDR3 extends over 14 amino acids. The germline V and J ends were trimmed by 3 bases and 7 bases, with 11 bases remaining between them. The CDR3 is CASSSEANNSPLHF. The CDR3 DNA reads TGCGCCAGCAGCTCGGAGGCCAACAATTCACCCCTCCACTTT.

A note on this clonotype: A junction end diverges from the germline sequence, so it may reflect a read error. The genes are TRBV27 and TRBJ2-7, with TRBD2 matching over 8 bases. Looked up from germline, CDR1 is MNHEY and CDR2 is SMNVEV (reference sequence). The CDR3 is made up of 16 amino acids. CDR3 protein: CASSEGRLAGRSEQYF. The CDR3 bases are TGCGCCAGCAGTGAGGGGAGGCTAGCGGGCCGTAGCGAGCAGTACTTC.

On this clonotype: One junction end disagrees with the germline gene, perhaps due to a read error. V and J are TRBV7-3 and TRBJ2-5, with no clear D. Germline lookup yields CDR1 SGHTA and CDR2 FQGTGA. The CDR3 sequence is 15 residues long. CDR3 loop: CANSLSSAYQETQYF. As DNA, the CDR3 is TGTGCCAACAGCTTAAGCTCCGCGTACCAAGAGACCCAGTACTTC.

The chain carries TRBV27 and TRBJ2-7; perhaps TRBD1 as D (6 bases). The V gene's germline CDR1 is MNHEY and CDR2 SMNVEV (reference sequence). This CDR3 spans 17 amino acids. Between the trimmed V and J ends, which lost 6 bases and 4 bases, there was a span of 25 bases. This CDR3 is CASRGHRVGLDYYEQYF. The CDR3 DNA is TGTGCCAGCAGGGGACATAGGGTCGGGCTGGATTATTACGAGCAGTACTTC.

This sequence joins TRBV14 and TRBJ2-7; 9 nucleotides agree with TRBD1. CDR3 length: 15 residues. J lost 3 bases, V lost 1 base, and 4 bases had no gene match. Germline V gene data show CDR1 as SGHDN and CDR2 as FVKESK. CDR3 residues: CASSQVGTGFYEQYF. The CDR3 coding sequence is TGTGCCAGCAGCCAAGTCGGGACAGGGTTCTACGAGCAGTACTTC.

The V call is TRBV7-3, the J call TRBJ2-3; 8 bases match TRBD2. Germline V gives CDR1 SGHTA, CDR2 FQGTGA. V lost 10 bases, J lost 5 bases, and 2 bases stayed unmatched. The CDR3 loop spans 11 amino acids. The CDR3 bases are TGTGCCACCGGGAGGGGAGATACGCAGTATTTT. It codes for CATGRGDTQYF. The complete variable domain, with remaining parts taken from reference TRBV7-3 and TRBJ2-3, reads GAGVSQTPSNKVTEKGKYVELRCDPISGHTALYWYRQSLGQGPEFLIYFQGTGAADDSGLPNDRFFAVRPEGSVSTLKIQRTERGDSAVYLCATGRGDTQYFGPGTRLTVL.

On this clonotype: Sequence at one end of the junction differs from germline and may be a read error. The chain has TRBV5-1 and TRBJ2-7; D possibly corresponds to TRBD1 (5 bases). The germline V gene encodes CDR1 SGHRS and CDR2 YFSETQ. This CDR3 contains 14 residues. The CDR3 loop reads CASSPSDSSYEQCF. CDR3 coding DNA: TGCGCCAGCAGCCCATCCGACAGTTCCTACGAGCAGTGCTTC.